This TCR beta chain was identified during a study of shared clonotypes between healthy human individuals. Whole-study findings and limits: With a few donors compared, around 5.4% of naive CD4 clonotypes were shared.

Germline V CDR1 and CDR2: GTSNPN, SVGIG (reference sequence). The CDR3 consists of 13 residues. Trimming removed 2 bases at V and 3 bases at J, with 10 bases between. Regarding this clone: As yet, its antigen is unknown.

HIV-negative, healthy adults without recent acute infections or vaccinations were the donors. Produced via immunoSEQ multiplex PCR; TCRdb's table is partial and in-frame only. The data hold about 1.1 million clones, with about four fifths observed a single time. The V call is TRBV30, the J call TRBJ1-1, with no clear D. Sequencing was carried out using memory CD4+ T cells from PBMCs. Subset in this sample: CD45RA-negative fraction. The clonotype was recovered from a man aged 18 to 30 in good health. Some clones in this sample may be carry-over from other donors' samples. CDR3 sequence: CAWSSVFHTEAFF. CDR3 in DNA: TGTGCCTGGAGTTCGGTCTTTCACACTGAAGCTTTCTTT.